The clone carrying this T cell receptor (beta chain) has ten or more counts. The antigen is unknown. Amplification of the TCR beta CDR3 (from genomic DNA) was done by two-round multiplex PCR. Gene-specific primers for each TRBV and TRBJ gene drove first-round PCR. TCRdb reprocessed the multiplex PCR reads via MiXCR and lists one record per CDR3 protein. Of roughly 11,000 distinct CDR3 sequences listed, about 35% were seen once; the top ten hold approximately 53%. The CDR3 runs to 17 residues. The V end was cut by 5 bases, the J end by 8 bases, with 26 bases between. The data were taken from a study of prognosis after radiotherapy for stage I lung cancer. In the study overall: Patients with newly diagnosed primary stage I lung tumors numbered over 13, with about 5 others having oligometastatic NSCLC after surgical resection of the primary tumor. As radiotherapy, SBRT was administered in 3 to 5 fractions with a biologically effective dose of at least 100 Gy. Study conclusions and caveats: Patients' TRBV and TRBJ gene usage reportedly differed by presence or absence of metastases.

The receptor was derived from a donor of 50 years or more with non-small cell lung cancer. V is TRBV12-3 or TRBV12-4 and J is TRBJ2-3, with D possibly called TRBD1 or TRBD2 (5 bases each). The material was PBMCs, obtained before or after stereotactic body radiation therapy (not recorded which). The CDR3 spells CASSRTGLIPYRGTQYF. CDR3 nucleotides: TGTGCCAGCAGTCGGACGGGGCTAATACCGTACAGAGGTACGCAGTATTTT.